The rows below give T cell receptor beta chains drawn from one sample of a study of cytomegalovirus exposure and HLA in healthy donors. TCRdb's copy holds only in-frame clones and misses some; the assay was immunoSEQ multiplex PCR. The data contain about 98,000 clones, around 60% of them singletons. Material: PBMCs. Receptors originate from a human donor in good health. CDR3s include the opening cysteine and the closing phenylalanine or tryptophan. Fields, in order: V gene, J gene, D gene, clone size, CDR3 DNA, CDR3 protein. A D gene is named only where the DNA matches it firmly. Rows may omit the clone size; those that give it use once, few, many or a size class.

TRBV30,TRBJ1-2,.,.,TGTGCCTGGGCCCCAGCAGGGCTATCGAACTATGGCTACACCTTC,CAWAPAGLSNYGYTF
TRBV5-1,TRBJ1-2,.,.,TGCGCCAGCAGCGGGAGTTTTGCTGGCTACACCTTC,CASSGSFAGYTF
TRBV9,TRBJ2-2,.,.,TGTGCCAGCAGCGTAGATGCAACAGGGGAGCTGTTTTTT,CASSVDATGELFF
TRBV6-4,TRBJ1-2,.,.,TGTGCCAGCAGTGACTCTGGGGGCAGCTACACCTTC,CASSDSGGSYTF
TRBV4-1,TRBJ1-1,TRBD1,.,TGCGCCAGCAGCCAAGATTCCGGGACAGGGAGGACGGCTTTCTTT,CASSQDSGTGRTAFF
TRBV6-5,TRBJ1-4,TRBD1,.,TGTGCCAGCAGTCCCGGGACAGGGCTAGGAGAAAAACTGTTTTTT,CASSPGTGLGEKLFF
TRBV7-2,TRBJ2-3,TRBD2,.,TGTGCCAGCAGCCGTCGGACTAGCGAAAGATTAGATACGCAGTATTTT,CASSRRTSERLDTQYF
TRBV5-5,TRBJ1-5,.,.,TGTGCCAGCAGCTTGGCCGGGGTCCCGAATCAGCCCCAGCATTTT,CASSLAGVPNQPQHF
TRBV27,TRBJ2-1,TRBD2,.,TGTGCCAGCAGTTTATTGGTGGGAGGGGATGAGCAGTTCTTC,CASSLLVGGDEQFF
TRBV19,TRBJ2-5,TRBD1,.,TGTGCCAGTAGTATCAGACAGGGGGTAAAAGAGACCCAGTACTTC,CASSIRQGVKETQYF
TRBV28,TRBJ1-3,.,few,TGTGCCAGCAGTCCCGGGGGGATCTCTGGAAACACCATATATTTT,CASSPGGISGNTIYF
TRBV19,TRBJ2-2,TRBD1,few,TGTGCCAGTAGTATACCGGACAGGGGGGTCACCGGGGAGCTGTTTTTT,CASSIPDRGVTGELFF
TRBV6-5,TRBJ2-1,TRBD2,few,TGTGCCAGCAGAACCAGCGGGAGGGGATACAATGAGCAGTTCTTC,CASRTSGRGYNEQFF
TRBV19,TRBJ1-2,.,few,TGTGCCAGCACCCTCGGGACTAACTATGGCTACACCTTC,CASTLGTNYGYTF
TRBV6-5,TRBJ2-7,TRBD1,once,TGTGCCAGCAGTTACGGGACAGGGGGCACCTACGAGCAGTACTTC,CASSYGTGGTYEQYF
TRBV2,TRBJ1-4,TRBD1,.,TGTGCCAGCAGGACAGGGGGCTCAACTAATGAAAAACTGTTTTTT,CASRTGGSTNEKLFF
TRBV15,TRBJ2-2,.,.,TGTGCCACCAGCAGAGGGCCCTCCGGGGAGCTGTTTTTT,CATSRGPSGELFF
TRBV9,TRBJ2-3,TRBD1,.,TGTGCCAGCAGCGGCCGGGACAGGGGCCCTCGGGGGAAAGATACGCAGTATTTT,CASSGRDRGPRGKDTQYF
TRBV4-1,TRBJ2-1,TRBD1,once,TGCGCCAGCAGCTTATCTCAGGGGGCGGGGGAGCAGTTCTTC,CASSLSQGAGEQFF
TRBV18,TRBJ2-1,TRBD2,.,TGTGCCAGCTCACCACAAAGCGGGAACAATGAGCAGTTCTTC,CASSPQSGNNEQFF
TRBV7-9,TRBJ2-3,TRBD2,.,TGTGCCAGCAGCTTAGGGCTAGCGGTCACAGATACGCAGTATTTT,CASSLGLAVTDTQYF
TRBV6-1,TRBJ1-2,.,.,TGTGCCAGCAGTGTAGGTCAGGTCGATGGCTACACCTTC,CASSVGQVDGYTF
TRBV6-1,TRBJ2-1,.,.,TGTGCCAGCAGTGTACAGGATAGGTCTTACAATGAGCAGTTCTTC,CASSVQDRSYNEQFF
TRBV7-7,TRBJ2-7,.,.,TGTGCTAGCAGCTTAGAACTAGCTTACGAGCAGTACTTC,CASSLELAYEQYF
TRBV15,TRBJ1-5,.,.,TGTGCCACCAGCAAGCGACAGGCCTCGAGCAATCAGCCCCAGCATTTT,CATSKRQASSNQPQHF
TRBV1,TRBJ2-2,.,few,TGCACCAGCAGCGCGGGATCCAGAGAACGGGGGACCGGGGAGCTGTTTTTT,CTSSAGSRERGTGELFF
TRBV14,TRBJ2-5,.,.,TGTGCCAGCAGTGTCCGGGGTCCCCAGTACTTC,CASSVRGPQYF
TRBV30,TRBJ2-5,.,few,TGTGCCTGGGGTAACAGGGTTGAGACCCAGTACTTC,CAWGNRVETQYF
TRBV7-9,TRBJ2-2,.,.,TGTGCCAGCAGCTTGTTCCCTACTGAGAACACCGGGGAGCTGTTTTTT,CASSLFPTENTGELFF
TRBV27,TRBJ2-5,TRBD1,.,TGTGCCAGCAGTTCCTATTTCCGGACAGGGCAAGAGACCCAGTACTTC,CASSSYFRTGQETQYF
TRBV18,TRBJ1-4,.,once,TGTGCCAGCTCAGTACAGAGTAATGAAAAACTGTTTTTT,CASSVQSNEKLFF
TRBV15,TRBJ2-2,.,few,TGTGCCACCAGCAGAAGGACTACTAACACCGGGGAGCTGTTTTTT,CATSRRTTNTGELFF
TRBV4-1,TRBJ1-5,.,.,TGCGCCAGCAGCCTTACACTAGCGGGGGAGTATCAGCCCCAGCATTTT,CASSLTLAGEYQPQHF
TRBV11-2,TRBJ1-1,.,few,TGTGCCAGCAGCACCCACAGCTACACTGAAGCTTTCTTT,CASSTHSYTEAFF
TRBV19,TRBJ2-2,.,once,TGTGCCAGTAGTATTATGTATACCGGGGAGCTGTTTTTT,CASSIMYTGELFF
TRBV27,TRBJ1-2,.,.,TGTGCCAGCAGTCCGAGGGGGGGCTATGGCTACACCTTC,CASSPRGGYGYTF
TRBV6-6,TRBJ2-2,.,.,TGTGCCAGCAGTTACTCGGTCAGGATCACCGGGGAGCTGTTTTTT,CASSYSVRITGELFF
TRBV7-6,TRBJ2-7,TRBD1,.,TGTGCCAGCAGCCCGACAGGGGGCTCCTACGAGCAGTACTTC,CASSPTGGSYEQYF
TRBV6-6,TRBJ2-7,.,.,TGTGCCAGCAGTGCCGGAGTCTACGAGCAGTACTTC,CASSAGVYEQYF
TRBV7-8,TRBJ2-7,TRBD2,once,TGTGCCAGCAGCCCCCCACGACTAGCGGAAAACTACGAGCAGTACTTC,CASSPPRLAENYEQYF
TRBV15,TRBJ2-3,TRBD1,.,TGTGCCACCAGCATTCGGACAGGGTTAGATACGCAGTATTTT,CATSIRTGLDTQYF
TRBV10-3,TRBJ2-3,TRBD2,.,TGTGCCATCAGAGCCGGGACTAGCGGTACGGATACGCAGTATTTT,CAIRAGTSGTDTQYF
TRBV19,TRBJ2-7,TRBD1,few,TGTGCCAGTAGAGGACAGAGGGGTCGAGGGGACAGGAATAACGAGCAGTACTTC,CASRGQRGRGDRNNEQYF
TRBV2,TRBJ2-2,.,.,TGTGCCAGCAGTGATGTGGGGCGGAACACCGGGGAGCTGTTTTTT,CASSDVGRNTGELFF
TRBV6-1,TRBJ2-2,.,.,TGTGCCAGCAGTGAACCGAGACACTTTTCGAACACCGGGGAGCTGTTTTTT,CASSEPRHFSNTGELFF
TRBV6-5,TRBJ2-2,TRBD1,.,TGTGCCAGCAGTTATACCGGGACAGGGACCGGGGAGCTGTTTTTT,CASSYTGTGTGELFF
TRBV10-2,TRBJ2-1,TRBD2,.,TGCGCCAGCAGTGAGCTGGGACTAGCGGTCAATGAGCAGTTCTTC,CASSELGLAVNEQFF
TRBV5-4,TRBJ2-7,TRBD2,.,TGTGCCAGCAGCACCGGGACTAGCGGTTACGAGCAGTACTTC,CASSTGTSGYEQYF
TRBV6-6,TRBJ2-7,TRBD1,few,TGTGCCAGCAGTTACTCTGCAGGGGGCGTCTCCTACGAGCAGTACTTC,CASSYSAGGVSYEQYF
TRBV30,TRBJ2-7,.,.,TGTGCCTGGATCACGCCCTACTACGAGCAGTACTTC,CAWITPYYEQYF
TRBV5-4,TRBJ2-6,.,few,TGTGCCAGCAGCTTCCGACAGACTGGGGCCAACGTCCTGACTTTC,CASSFRQTGANVLTF
TRBV7-6,TRBJ2-4,TRBD2,.,TGTGCCAGCAGCCCCTACACGGGGGGAAACATTCAGTACTTC,CASSPYTGGNIQYF
TRBV27,TRBJ1-4,.,.,TGTGCCAGCAGTTTGTCGGGGAATAATGAAAAACTGTTTTTT,CASSLSGNNEKLFF
TRBV7-7,TRBJ2-1,.,few,TGTGCTAGCAGCTTAAACGGACAGTACAATGAGCAGTTCTTC,CASSLNGQYNEQFF
TRBV7-9,TRBJ1-1,.,.,TGTGCCAGCAGCTTAGACGGGGTTGACACTGAAGCTTTCTTT,CASSLDGVDTEAFF